Listed below are T cell receptor beta chains from one sample, sequenced in a study of T cells in Graves' hyperthyroidism and ophthalmopathy. Using its own MiXCR run on the multiplex PCR reads, TCRdb lists one record per CDR3 protein. The sample has approximately 400,000 distinct CDR3 sequences; about 18% are singletons. The sequenced material came from blood. These receptors were obtained from a man in his late teens or twenties with Graves' ophthalmopathy. Both conserved end residues are part of each CDR3. D genes are given only for firm matches. Some rows have no size entry. The others give once, few or many, or a class for an expanded clone.

clone_size,d_call,j_call,v_call,cdr3_aa,cdr3_nt
many,.,TRBJ1-1,TRBV3-1,CASSQGQSEAFF,TGTGCCAGCAGCCAAGGACAGTCGGAAGCTTTCTTT
many,.,TRBJ2-1,TRBV27,CASSLARDSYNEQFF,TGTGCCAGCAGTTTGGCCAGGGACTCCTACAATGAGCAGTTCTTC
many,.,TRBJ1-1,TRBV6-1,CASRENTEAFF,TGTGCCAGCAGGGAGAACACTGAAGCTTTCTTT
many,.,TRBJ1-1,TRBV5-1,CASSIPGRANTEAFF,TGCGCCAGCAGCATCCCGGGACGGGCGAACACTGAAGCTTTCTTT
many,TRBD1,TRBJ1-2,TRBV5-1,CAREGQGAARRYGYTF,TGCGCCAGGGAGGGACAGGGGGCCGCCAGACGCTATGGCTACACCTTC
many,TRBD1,TRBJ1-4,TRBV3-1,CASSQKGEQGLFGEKLFF,TGTGCCAGCAGCCAAAAAGGAGAACAGGGGTTATTTGGTGAAAAACTGTTTTTT
many,.,TRBJ2-5,TRBV10-3,CAISDRGRETQYF,TGTGCCATCAGTGACCGGGGAAGGGAGACCCAGTACTTC
.,.,TRBJ2-1,TRBV27,CASSPTPPNNEQFF,TGTGCCAGCAGCCCAACGCCCCCTAACAATGAGCAGTTCTTC
few,.,TRBJ1-1,TRBV29-1,CSVGIDALALEAFF,TGCAGCGTAGGAATAGACGCCCTTGCACTGGAAGCTTTCTTT
.,TRBD1,TRBJ2-5,TRBV2,CASSEAQGYPEPQYF,TGTGCCAGCAGTGAAGCACAGGGGTACCCAGAACCCCAGTACTTC
.,.,TRBJ1-2,TRBV11-2,CASSLDDGSPGRYGYTF,TGTGCCAGCAGCTTAGACGATGGTAGCCCCGGACGCTATGGCTACACCTTC
many,.,TRBJ2-1,TRBV7-2,CASSLEADSYNEQFF,TGTGCCAGCAGCTTAGAGGCGGATTCCTACAATGAGCAGTTCTTC
.,TRBD1,TRBJ2-6,TRBV2,CASSETGAGANVLTF,TGTGCCAGCAGTGAAACAGGGGCTGGGGCCAACGTCCTGACTTTC
many,TRBD2,TRBJ2-3,TRBV12-3/TRBV12-4,CASTLSTSGGPRTQYF,TGTGCCAGCACCCTCTCTACGAGCGGGGGGCCCCGTACGCAGTATTTT
few,TRBD1,TRBJ2-1,TRBV29-1,CSAEGQAGGNEQFF,TGCAGCGCCGAGGGGCAGGCAGGGGGCAATGAGCAGTTCTTC
.,TRBD2,TRBJ2-7,TRBV20-1,CSARDSSGRYYEQYF,TGCAGTGCTAGAGACTCTAGCGGGAGATACTACGAGCAGTACTTC
.,TRBD1,TRBJ1-6,TRBV19,CASRMTGGDSPLHF,TGTGCCAGTAGGATGACAGGGGGCGATTCACCCCTCCACTTT
many,TRBD1,TRBJ1-3,TRBV28,CASSSLGQEPSTIYF,TGTGCCAGCAGTTCCCTCGGACAGGAACCTTCCACCATATATTTT
many,.,TRBJ1-1,TRBV29-1,CSVCVGANTEAFF,TGCAGCGTTTGCGTAGGTGCGAACACTGAAGCTTTCTTT
many,.,TRBJ2-1,TRBV5-1,CASTLSGVYEQFF,TGCGCCAGCACCCTATCGGGGGTGTATGAGCAGTTCTTC
many,.,TRBJ2-2,TRBV7-9,CASSLTPGTLNTGELFF,TGTGCCAGCAGCTTGACCCCCGGGACACTAAACACCGGGGAGCTGTTTTTT
.,.,TRBJ1-4,TRBV7-9,CASSSRHGGMHRLFF,TGTGCCAGCAGCTCCCGGCACGGAGGGATGCATAGACTGTTTTTT
few,TRBD1,TRBJ2-1,TRBV11-2,CASARDRGSYNEQFF,TGTGCCAGCGCCAGGGACAGGGGTTCCTACAATGAGCAGTTCTTC
few,.,TRBJ2-5,TRBV7-9,CASKEAQETQYF,TGTGCCAGCAAGGAGGCGCAAGAGACCCAGTACTTC
many,.,TRBJ1-5,TRBV20-1,CSARRGGNQPQHF,TGCAGTGCTAGAAGGGGGGGCAATCAGCCCCAGCATTTT
.,.,TRBJ1-5,TRBV4-1,CASSQATFQPQHF,TGCGCCAGCAGCCAAGCGACGTTTCAGCCCCAGCATTTT
many,.,TRBJ2-5,TRBV7-9,CASSLAGGLETQYF,TGTGCCAGCAGCTTAGCGGGGGGGCTGGAGACCCAGTACTTC
many,.,TRBJ1-1,TRBV18,CASSPPGELPGEAFF,TGTGCCAGCTCACCACCGGGGGAACTCCCGGGGGAAGCTTTCTTT
.,.,TRBJ1-6,TRBV25-1,CASSATKNSPLHF,TGTGCCAGCAGTGCTACAAAGAATTCACCCCTCCACTTT
.,TRBD2,TRBJ2-1,TRBV11-3,CASSSNSLAGGYNEQFF,TGTGCCAGCAGCTCGAATTCACTAGCGGGGGGTTACAATGAGCAGTTCTTC
.,.,TRBJ1-1,TRBV12-3/TRBV12-4,CASTRGRFTEAFF,TGTGCCAGCACTCGCGGCCGTTTCACTGAAGCTTTCTTT
.,.,TRBJ2-7,TRBV3-1,CASSRSDRTSKYF,TGTGCCAGCAGCCGCAGCGACAGGACGAGCAAGTACTTC
many,.,TRBJ1-3,TRBV3-1,CASSQTHSGNTIYF,TGTGCCAGCAGTCAAACCCACTCTGGAAACACCATATATTTT
few,.,TRBJ2-5,TRBV3-1,CASSPPGAPETQYF,TGTGCCAGCTCACCACCAGGGGCACCGGAGACCCAGTACTTC
many,TRBD1,TRBJ1-6,TRBV2,CASTRQGARDNSPLHF,TGTGCCAGCACACGACAGGGGGCGCGGGATAATTCACCCCTCCACTTT
.,.,TRBJ2-7,TRBV12-3/TRBV12-4,CASSGDIGEQYF,TGTGCCAGCAGCGGGGACATCGGCGAGCAGTACTTC
few,.,TRBJ2-7,TRBV3-1,CASSHLDEQYF,TGTGCCAGCAGCCACCTAGACGAGCAGTACTTC
many,.,TRBJ2-1,TRBV20-1,CSARPTGNEQFF,TGCAGTGCCCGACCGACCGGCAATGAGCAGTTCTTC
.,TRBD2,TRBJ2-5,TRBV2,CASSQSGGQETQYF,TGTGCCAGCAGTCAGTCGGGGGGCCAAGAGACCCAGTACTTC
many,.,TRBJ2-1,TRBV7-8,CASSPLAYNEQFF,TGTGCCAGCAGCCCACTAGCTTACAATGAGCAGTTCTTC
.,TRBD2,TRBJ2-7,TRBV20-1,CSAEPGLAGGGSYEQYF,TGCAGTGCTGAACCGGGACTAGCGGGGGGAGGTTCCTACGAGCAGTACTTC
many,TRBD1,TRBJ1-1,TRBV18,CASSPRDRGTTFF,TGTGCCAGCTCACCTAGGGACAGGGGGACAACTTTCTTT
few,.,TRBJ2-7,TRBV29-1,CSVAGTVSSEQYF,TGCAGCGTTGCCGGGACGGTGAGTTCGGAGCAGTACTTC
few,.,TRBJ1-1,TRBV7-9,CASSLVGGTRNTEAFF,TGTGCCAGCAGCTTAGTCGGAGGGACACGGAACACTGAAGCTTTCTTT
many,.,TRBJ2-1,TRBV18,CASSPRGATGNEQFF,TGTGCCAGCTCACCAAGGGGGGCCACGGGGAATGAGCAGTTCTTC
.,TRBD2,TRBJ2-5,TRBV13,CASSLRGSQYF,TGTGCCAGCAGCCTACGCGGGAGCCAGTACTTC
medium-sized,.,TRBJ2-7,TRBV18,CASSTGPSVEQYF,TGTGCCAGCTCGACGGGACCGTCAGTCGAGCAGTACTTC
many,.,TRBJ1-1,TRBV6-6,CASSYPQGKRTEAFF,TGTGCCAGCAGTTACCCCCAGGGGAAACGGACTGAAGCTTTCTTT
many,.,TRBJ2-5,TRBV2,CAAGGRETQYF,TGTGCCGCCGGGGGCCGGGAGACCCAGTACTTC
few,TRBD1,TRBJ1-5,TRBV6-5,CASSYGQGPNQPQHF,TGTGCCAGCAGTTACGGACAGGGCCCCAATCAGCCCCAGCATTTT
few,.,TRBJ1-6,TRBV10-3,CAIRDNYNSPLHF,TGTGCCATCAGGGACAACTATAATTCACCCCTCCACTTT
many,TRBD1,TRBJ1-4,TRBV2,CASDRVNNEKLFF,TGTGCCAGCGACAGGGTCAATAATGAAAAACTGTTTTTT
.,TRBD2,TRBJ2-2,TRBV11-3,CASSRRLAGESIAGELFF,TGTGCCAGCAGCCGTCGACTAGCGGGGGAGAGTATCGCCGGGGAGCTGTTTTTT
few,.,TRBJ1-2,TRBV6-1,CASSRGGGSGYGYTF,TGTGCCAGCAGTAGAGGAGGCGGCTCTGGCTATGGCTACACCTTC
many,TRBD1,TRBJ1-5,TRBV6-1,CASSGTGSQPQHF,TGTGCCAGCAGTGGGACAGGGTCGCAGCCCCAGCATTTT
few,.,TRBJ1-1,TRBV2,CASSLNFRATEAFF,TGTGCCAGCAGCTTGAATTTCCGGGCCACTGAAGCTTTCTTT
many,.,TRBJ1-1,TRBV28,CASRTGGWTEAFF,TGTGCCAGCAGGACCGGGGGTTGGACTGAAGCTTTCTTT